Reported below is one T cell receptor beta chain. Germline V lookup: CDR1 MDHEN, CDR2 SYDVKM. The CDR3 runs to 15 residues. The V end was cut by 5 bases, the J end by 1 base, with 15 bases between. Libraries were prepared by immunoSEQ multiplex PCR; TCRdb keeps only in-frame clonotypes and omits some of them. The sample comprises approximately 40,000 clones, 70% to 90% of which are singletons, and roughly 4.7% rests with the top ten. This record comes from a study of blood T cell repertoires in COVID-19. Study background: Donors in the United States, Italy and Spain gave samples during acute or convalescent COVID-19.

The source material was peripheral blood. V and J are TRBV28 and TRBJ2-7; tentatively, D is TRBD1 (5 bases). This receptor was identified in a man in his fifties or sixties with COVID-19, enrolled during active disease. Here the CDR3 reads CASSQFSGISYEQYF. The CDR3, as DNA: TGTGCCAGCAGTCAATTCTCAGGGATATCCTACGAGCAGTACTTC.